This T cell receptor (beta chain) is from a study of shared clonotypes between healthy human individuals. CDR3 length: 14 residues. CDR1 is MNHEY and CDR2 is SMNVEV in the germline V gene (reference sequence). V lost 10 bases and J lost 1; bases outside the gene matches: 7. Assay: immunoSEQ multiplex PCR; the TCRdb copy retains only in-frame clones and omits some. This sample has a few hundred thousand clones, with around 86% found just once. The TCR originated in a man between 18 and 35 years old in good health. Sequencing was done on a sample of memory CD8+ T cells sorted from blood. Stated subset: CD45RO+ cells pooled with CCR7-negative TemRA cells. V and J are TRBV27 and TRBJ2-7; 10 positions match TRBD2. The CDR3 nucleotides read TGTGCCACCCAGCGGGAGGGCCTATCCTACGAGCAGTACTTC. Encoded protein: CATQREGLSYEQYF.